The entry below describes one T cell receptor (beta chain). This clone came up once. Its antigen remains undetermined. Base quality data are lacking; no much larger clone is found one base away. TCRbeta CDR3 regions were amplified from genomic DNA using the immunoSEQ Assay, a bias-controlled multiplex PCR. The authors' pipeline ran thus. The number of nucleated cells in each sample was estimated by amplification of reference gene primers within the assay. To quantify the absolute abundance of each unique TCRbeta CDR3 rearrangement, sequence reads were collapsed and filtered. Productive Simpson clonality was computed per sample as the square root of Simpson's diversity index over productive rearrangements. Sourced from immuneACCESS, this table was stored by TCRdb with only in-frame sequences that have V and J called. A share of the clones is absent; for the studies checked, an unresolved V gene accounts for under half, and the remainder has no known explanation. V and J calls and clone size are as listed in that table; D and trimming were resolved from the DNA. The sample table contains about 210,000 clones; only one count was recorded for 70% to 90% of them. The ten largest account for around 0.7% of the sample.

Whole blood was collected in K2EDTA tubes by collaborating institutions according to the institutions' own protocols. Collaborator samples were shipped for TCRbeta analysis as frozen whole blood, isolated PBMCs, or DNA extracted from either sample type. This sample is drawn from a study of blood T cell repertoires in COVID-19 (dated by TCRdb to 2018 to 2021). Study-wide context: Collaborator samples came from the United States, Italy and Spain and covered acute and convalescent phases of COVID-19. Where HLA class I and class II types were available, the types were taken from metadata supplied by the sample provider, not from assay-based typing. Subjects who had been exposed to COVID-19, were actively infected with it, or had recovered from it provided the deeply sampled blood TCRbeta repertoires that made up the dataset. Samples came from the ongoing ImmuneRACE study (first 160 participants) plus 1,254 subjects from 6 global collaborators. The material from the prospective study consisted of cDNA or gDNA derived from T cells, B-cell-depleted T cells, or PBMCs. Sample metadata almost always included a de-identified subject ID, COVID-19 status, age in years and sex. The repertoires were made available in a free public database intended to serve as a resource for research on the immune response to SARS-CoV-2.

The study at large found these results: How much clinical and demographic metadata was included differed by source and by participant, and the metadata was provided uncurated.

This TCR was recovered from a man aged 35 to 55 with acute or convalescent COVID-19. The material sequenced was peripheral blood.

The CDR3 region has the sequence CASSGDRGVEAFF. Read as DNA, the sequence is TGTGCCAGCAGTGGAGACAGGGGGGTAGAAGCTTTCTTT. The rearranged segments are TRBV12-3 or TRBV12-4 and TRBJ1-1; TRBD1 aligns with 9 central bases. The CDR3 contains 13 residues, cysteine and phenylalanine counted. Just the 39-base CDR3 DNA is kept, in frame starting at base 1. The junction shows trimming of 5 bases on V and 8 bases on J, and the gene matches do not reach 6 bases of it.